A single sample gave rise to the 17 T cell receptor beta chains below, sequenced in a study of blood T cell repertoires in COVID-19. The table came from immunoSEQ multiplex PCR; TCRdb's copy has only in-frame clones and leaves some out. The table includes 85,000 to 120,000 clones, around 73% detected once. The material sequenced was peripheral blood. The receptors here all came from a man in his sixties with active or convalescent COVID-19.

The gene calls are TRBV5-1 and TRBJ2-5, with a weak D call TRBD2 (5 bases). Between the trimmed V and J ends, which lost 1 base and 3 bases, there was a span of 7 bases. CDR1 is SGHRS, CDR2 YFSETQ, per germline. CDR3 length: 13 amino acids. The CDR3, as DNA: TGCGCCAGCAGCTTGTTCGGGAAAGAGACCCAGTACTTC. This codes for CASSLFGKETQYF.

This clone is a singleton in its sample. This rearrangement joins TRBV3-1 (or the pseudogene TRBV3-2) to TRBJ1-5, with D perhaps matching TRBD1 (6 bases). Trimming removed 4 bases at V and 4 bases at J, with 14 bases between. Germline CDR1 and CDR2: LGHDT and YNNKEL (reference sequence). This CDR3 contains 15 residues. DNA of the CDR3: TGTGCCAGCAGCCCAAGTCCACAGGGTAATCAGCCCCAGCATTTT. Protein sequence: CASSPSPQGNQPQHF.

The chain combines TRBV2 with TRBJ1-2, with a weak D call TRBD1 (5 bases). Looked up from germline, CDR1 is SNHLY and CDR2 is FYNNEI. There are 13 residues in the CDR3. The V and J ends lost 2 bases and 7 bases respectively, with 11 bases between them. This chain's CDR3 is CASSEQGEAGYTF. The DNA for the CDR3 is TGTGCCAGCAGTGAACAGGGTGAGGCTGGCTACACCTTC. The entire variable domain, with the rest obtained from reference TRBV2 and TRBJ1-2, is as follows: EPEVTQTPSHQVTQMGQEVILRCVPISNHLYFYWYRQILGQKVEFLVSFYNNEISEKSEIFDDQFSVERPDGSNFTLKIRSTKLEDSAMYFCASSEQGEAGYTFGSGTRLTVV.

The chain has TRBV5-4 and TRBJ2-2; D gene unclear. Germline assignment: CDR1 SGHNT and CDR2 YYREEE (reference sequence). V was trimmed by 9 bases and J by 5 bases, leaving 17 bases between them. This CDR3 is built from 14 residues. CDR3 DNA sequence: TGTGCCACCCACCTCCGGAGTATGACCGGGGAGCTGTTTTTT. Residues: CATHLRSMTGELFF.

This clone was observed once. The chain combines TRBV6-2 or TRBV6-3 with TRBJ2-5; D is perhaps TRBD2 (5 bases). V lost 0 bases and J 0 bases, leaving 14 bases between the germline ends. The length of the CDR3 is 17 residues. CDR1 and CDR2 from the germline V gene are MNHEY and SVGEGT. DNA of the CDR3: TGTGCCAGCAGTTACTCTACCAGAGGGATGTACCAAGAGACCCAGTACTTC. This encodes CASSYSTRGMYQETQYF.

This chain links TRBV14 with TRBJ1-6; 10 bases match TRBD1. The V gene's germline CDR1 is SGHDN and CDR2 FVKESK. The CDR3 sequence is 15 residues long. J lost 9 bases, V lost 1 base, and 3 bases had no gene match. CDR3 DNA: TGTGCCAGCAGCCAAGTGGGGACAGGGGTTTCACCCCTCCACTTT. It is translated as CASSQVGTGVSPLHF.

Only one count was recorded for this clone. J is TRBJ1-4 and V is TRBV6-6, with 8 bases lining up with TRBD1. The CDR3 runs to 15 residues. With V trimmed by 6 bases and J by 5 bases, 8 bases remained unmatched. Germline CDR1 reads MNHNY; CDR2 reads SVGAGI (reference sequence). The CDR3 loop reads CASRPGQVVNEKLFF. The CDR3 DNA sequence: TGTGCCAGCAGACCGGGACAGGTGGTGAATGAAAAACTGTTTTTT.

The chain combines TRBV14 with TRBJ1-2; 7 bases fit TRBD1. Trimming at V came to 4 bases and at J to 7 bases, leaving 9 bases not matched to a gene. This CDR3 spans 14 amino acids. The germline V gene encodes CDR1 SGHDN and CDR2 FVKESK. The CDR3 protein is CASSRDRAQAGYTF. DNA for the CDR3: TGTGCCAGCAGCCGAGACAGGGCCCAGGCTGGCTACACCTTC.

The rearrangement links TRBV7-3 to TRBJ2-1; a possible D gene is TRBD1 (6 bases). Germline V gives CDR1 SGHTA, CDR2 FQGTGA. The CDR3 is 14 residues long. V lost 5 bases and J 6 bases, leaving 14 bases between the germline ends. DNA of the CDR3: TGTGCCAGCAGCATTTTTCAGGGGAGCAATGAGCAGTTCTTC. Its translation is CASSIFQGSNEQFF.

The chain is built from TRBV19 and TRBJ1-6, with 8 bases lining up with TRBD1. The length of the CDR3 is 14 residues. Germline values: CDR1 LNHDA, CDR2 SQIVND (reference sequence). Germline trimming cut 5 bases from V and 8 bases from J; bases unmatched to any gene: 5. The CDR3 DNA reads as TGTGCCAGTAGTCGGGACAGGATTGATTCACCCCTCCACTTT. Translating gives CASSRDRIDSPLHF.

V usage is TRBV5-1 and J usage is TRBJ2-4, with a possible D match to TRBD1 (7 bases). V shed 4 bases and J shed 3 bases, with 14 bases lying between them. Germline loops: CDR1 SGHRS, CDR2 YFSETQ. This CDR3 spans 15 amino acids. CDR3 residues: CASSRGTVGKNIQYF. The CDR3 bases are TGCGCCAGCAGCCGCGGGACAGTCGGCAAAAACATTCAGTACTTC.

J is TRBJ1-3 and V is TRBV19; 12 positions match TRBD1. Germline V gene data show CDR1 as LNHDA and CDR2 as SQIVND (reference sequence). This CDR3 is 15 amino acids long. The V and J ends lost 8 bases and 3 bases, in that order; junction bases with no gene match: 5. CDR3 in DNA: TGTGCCAGTGGGACAGGGGGCTTGAGTGGAAACACCATATATTTT. Translating it yields CASGTGGLSGNTIYF. The complete variable domain, with remaining parts taken from reference TRBV19 and TRBJ1-3, reads DGGITQSPKYLFRKEGQNVTLSCEQNLNHDAMYWYRQDPGQGLRLIYYSQIVNDFQKGDIAEGYSVSREKKESFPLTVTSAQKNPTAFYLCASGTGGLSGNTIYFGEGSWLTVV.

This sequence joins TRBV7-2 and TRBJ2-5, with D unclear. V lost 2 bases to trimming and J lost 4 bases, with 8 bases between them. CDR1 and CDR2 from the germline V gene are SGHTA and FQGNSA. The CDR3 is 13 amino acids. This CDR3 is CASSLQRGETQYF. Written as DNA, the CDR3 is TGTGCCAGCAGCTTACAGAGAGGAGAGACCCAGTACTTC.

The chain links TRBV11-2 to TRBJ2-1; TRBD1 might be the D (5 bases). Trimming stripped 4 bases from V and 3 bases from J, with 19 bases between. The CDR3 length is 17 residues. Germline V gene data show CDR1 as SGHAT and CDR2 as FQNNGV. As DNA, the CDR3 is TGTGCCAGCAGCTCCTTAGGGTACTGGGGCGTCTACAATGAGCAGTTCTTC. This sequence encodes CASSSLGYWGVYNEQFF.

The chain is built from TRBV27 and TRBJ2-7; 9 bases line up with TRBD2. Germline CDR1 and CDR2: MNHEY and SMNVEV (reference sequence). The CDR3 is 14 amino acids. With V trimmed by 4 bases and J by 2 bases, 3 bases remained unmatched. The chain's CDR3 is CASSWSSGTYEQYF. The CDR3 region has the DNA TGTGCCAGCAGTTGGTCTAGCGGGACCTACGAGCAGTACTTC.

The genes are TRBV11-1 and TRBJ1-1, with D maybe TRBD1 (5 bases). Between the trimmed V and J ends, which lost 3 bases and 4 bases, there was a span of 12 bases. Germline CDR1 is SGHAT and CDR2 is FQDESV (reference sequence). This CDR3 has 14 residues. This CDR3 reads CASSLGRRGTEAFF. The CDR3 nucleotides are TGTGCCAGCAGCTTGGGCCGGAGGGGCACTGAAGCTTTCTTT.

The rearrangement uses TRBV10-2 and TRBJ2-2; the D gene is possibly TRBD1 (5 bases). V dropped 4 bases and J dropped 0 bases, with 9 bases sitting between them. Per the germline V gene, CDR1 is WSHSY and CDR2 is SAAADI. CDR3 length: 15 residues. In nucleotides, the CDR3 is TGCGCCAGCAGTGCCACGACAGCGAACACCGGGGAGCTGTTTTTT. This sequence encodes CASSATTANTGELFF.